A selection of T cell receptor beta chains follows, all from one sample in a study of blood T cells in healthy people across ages. Each CDR3 protein is one row after TCRdb ran MiXCR on the 5' RACE reads. The sample has 1 million or so distinct CDR3 sequences; approximately 26% are singletons. These data also formed part of another study, on T cells of mothers and their children.

Specimen: blood. The receptor set was obtained from a girl aged 2 to 10 in good health. Each CDR3 is given with its conserved first and last residue. The D gene is left open where the match is weak. Size is stated for part of the rows, as once, few or many counts, or as a class when the clone is expanded.

d_call,j_call,v_call,clone_size,cdr3_aa,cdr3_nt
.,TRBJ2-3,TRBV19,.,CASSIGAADTQYF,TGTGCCAGTAGTATAGGTGCGGCAGATACGCAGTATTTT
TRBD2,TRBJ2-7,TRBV12-3/TRBV12-4,few,CASSFTSGFYEQYF,TGTGCCAGCAGTTTCACTAGCGGGTTCTACGAGCAGTACTTC
.,TRBJ2-3,TRBV15,.,CATSRDGTDTQYF,TGTGCCACCAGCAGAGATGGCACAGATACGCAGTATTTT
.,TRBJ1-4,TRBV29-1,.,CSVGRGEAEKLFF,TGCAGCGTTGGAAGAGGGGAGGCCGAAAAACTGTTTTTT
TRBD1,TRBJ2-4,TRBV13,.,CASRLMTGGNIQYF,TGTGCCAGCAGACTTATGACAGGGGGGAACATTCAGTACTTC
.,TRBJ2-1,TRBV6-1,.,CAGSGTTGGTPFDNEQFF,TGTGCCGGCAGTGGTACTACTGGGGGAACCCCTTTTGACAATGAGCAGTTCTTC
.,TRBJ2-7,TRBV15,.,CATSGGFATGQNYEQYF,TGTGCCACCAGCGGAGGATTTGCGACCGGGCAAAACTACGAGCAGTACTTC
.,TRBJ2-7,TRBV7-2,.,CASSKDRTDDEQYF,TGTGCCAGCAGCAAAGACAGGACAGATGACGAGCAGTACTTC
TRBD2,TRBJ2-5,TRBV28,.,CASSFDPTSLEQYF,TGTGCCAGCAGCTTTGACCCGACTAGCCTAGAGCAGTACTTC
.,TRBJ1-2,TRBV15,many,CATSFEINYGYTF,TGTGCCACCAGTTTTGAGATTAACTATGGCTACACCTTC
.,TRBJ2-3,TRBV15,.,CATSEDRDLKTVDTQYF,TGTGCCACCAGCGAGGACCGGGACCTAAAAACGGTAGATACGCAGTATTTT
TRBD1,TRBJ2-7,TRBV29-1,.,CSVEGGQGSSYEQYF,TGCAGCGTTGAAGGCGGACAGGGATCTTCCTACGAGCAGTACTTC
.,TRBJ1-1,TRBV3-1,.,CASSQGVDTEAFF,TGTGCCAGCAGCCAAGGGGTAGACACTGAAGCTTTCTTT
TRBD2,TRBJ2-3,TRBV20-1,few,CSARLAGVADTQYF,TGCAGTGCTCGACTAGCGGGAGTAGCAGATACGCAGTATTTT
.,TRBJ2-7,TRBV6-6,few,CASSYAGTSDEQYF,TGTGCCAGCAGTTACGCGGGGACATCAGACGAGCAGTACTTC
.,TRBJ2-7,TRBV28,many,CASSLLSYEQYF,TGTGCCAGCAGCTTACTATCCTACGAGCAGTACTTC
.,TRBJ2-5,TRBV4-3,.,CASSQDTGQETQYF,TGCGCCAGCAGCCAAGATACGGGCCAAGAGACCCAGTACTTC
.,TRBJ2-6,TRBV20-1,.,CSANDRSGANVLTF,TGCAGTGCTAACGACAGGTCTGGGGCCAACGTCCTGACTTTC
.,TRBJ2-7,TRBV20-1,.,CSARTLEAYEQYF,TGCAGTGCTAGAACCCTGGAAGCCTACGAGCAGTACTTC
TRBD2,TRBJ2-1,TRBV4-1,.,CASSSFLRASGRGGNEQFF,TGCGCCAGCAGCTCTTTTCTTCGGGCTAGCGGGAGAGGGGGCAATGAGCAGTTCTTC
TRBD1,TRBJ1-2,TRBV12-3/TRBV12-4,few,CASRPTGESYGYTF,TGTGCCAGCAGACCCACAGGGGAGAGCTATGGCTACACCTTC
.,TRBJ1-3,TRBV11-3,.,CASSLQVSGNTIYF,TGTGCCAGCAGCTTACAGGTCTCTGGAAACACCATATATTTT